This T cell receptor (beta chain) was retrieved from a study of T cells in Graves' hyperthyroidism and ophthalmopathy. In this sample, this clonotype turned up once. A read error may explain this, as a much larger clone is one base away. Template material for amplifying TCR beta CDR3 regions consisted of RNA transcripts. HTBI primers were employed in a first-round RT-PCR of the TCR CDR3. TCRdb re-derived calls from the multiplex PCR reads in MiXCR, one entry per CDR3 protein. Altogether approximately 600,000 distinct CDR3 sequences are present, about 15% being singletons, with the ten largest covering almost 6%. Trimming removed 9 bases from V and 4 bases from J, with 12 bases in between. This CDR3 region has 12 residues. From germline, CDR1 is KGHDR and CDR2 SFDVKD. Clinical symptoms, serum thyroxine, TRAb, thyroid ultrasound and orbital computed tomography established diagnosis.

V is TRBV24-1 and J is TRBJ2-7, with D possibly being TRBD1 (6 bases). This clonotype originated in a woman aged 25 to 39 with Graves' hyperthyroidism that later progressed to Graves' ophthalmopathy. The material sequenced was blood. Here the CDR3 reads CATRITGYEQYF. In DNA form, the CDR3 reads TGTGCCACCCGCATAACAGGGTACGAGCAGTACTTC.